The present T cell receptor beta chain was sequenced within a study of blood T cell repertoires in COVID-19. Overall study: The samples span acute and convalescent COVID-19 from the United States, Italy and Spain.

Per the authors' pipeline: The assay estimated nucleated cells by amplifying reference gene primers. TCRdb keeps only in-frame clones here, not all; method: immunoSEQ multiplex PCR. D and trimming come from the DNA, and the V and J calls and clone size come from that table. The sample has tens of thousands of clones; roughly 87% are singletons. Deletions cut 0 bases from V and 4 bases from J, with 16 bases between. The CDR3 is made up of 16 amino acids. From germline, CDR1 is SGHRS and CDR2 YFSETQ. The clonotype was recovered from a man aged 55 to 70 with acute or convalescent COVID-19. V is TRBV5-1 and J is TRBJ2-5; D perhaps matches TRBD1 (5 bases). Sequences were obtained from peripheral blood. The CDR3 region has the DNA TGCGCCAGCAGCTTGGGAGTAGGGGAAGTATCAGAGACCCAGTACTTC. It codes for CASSLGVGEVSETQYF. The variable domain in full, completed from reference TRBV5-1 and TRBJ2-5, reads KAGVTQTPRYLIKTRGQQVTLSCSPISGHRSVSWYQQTPGQGLQFLFEYFSETQRNKGNFPGRFSGRQFSNSRSEMNVSTLELGDSALYLCASSLGVGEVSETQYFGPGTRLLVL.